Listed below are T cell receptor beta chains from one sample, sequenced in a study of blood T cell repertoires in COVID-19. Assay: immunoSEQ multiplex PCR; the TCRdb copy retains only in-frame clones and omits some. The data show 99,000 or so clones, 65% to 90% seen once. The source material was peripheral blood. The receptors stem from a man aged 45-60 years with acute or convalescent COVID-19. The CDR3 runs from the conserved cysteine through the conserved F or W. The D gene is left open where the match is weak. Expanded clones get a size class; other rows say once, few or many, or leave the size out.

D gene	J gene	clone size	V gene	CDR3 DNA	CDR3 protein
.	TRBJ2-7	once	TRBV5-4	TGTGCCAGCAGCTTGGGGACTGAGACCTACGAGCAGTACTTC	CASSLGTETYEQYF
TRBD1	TRBJ1-2	.	TRBV30	TGTGCCTGGAGGGACAGGGTCCCTTCCTATGGCTACACCTTC	CAWRDRVPSYGYTF
.	TRBJ1-1	.	TRBV7-9	TGTGCCAGCAGCTTAGACGCCAGATACACTGAAGCTTTCTTT	CASSLDARYTEAFF
.	TRBJ1-1	few	TRBV11-3	TGTGCCAGCAGCACCTCTCGCTTCGGGGAAGCTTTCTTT	CASSTSRFGEAFF
.	TRBJ1-2	.	TRBV6-5	TGTGCCAGCAGTTACCCGCTGGGGGGTTTCTATGGCTACACCTTC	CASSYPLGGFYGYTF
TRBD2	TRBJ2-5	.	TRBV7-3	TGTGCCAGCAGCTCGGGACTAGCGGGAGGGAAACAAGAGACCCAGTACTTC	CASSSGLAGGKQETQYF
.	TRBJ2-5	.	TRBV21-1	TGTGCCAGCAGCCCTCGGGACAGGGGGCCGGAGACCCAGTACTTC	CASSPRDRGPETQYF
TRBD1	TRBJ1-1	.	TRBV10-2	TGCGCCAGCAGTGAGCGGGACAGCGACACTGAAGCTTTCTTT	CASSERDSDTEAFF
.	TRBJ2-7	.	TRBV14	TGTGCCAGCAGCCAAGCCCCCACGGGAGACCAGTACTTC	CASSQAPTGDQYF
TRBD2	TRBJ2-2	once	TRBV9	TGTGCCAGCAGCGTCCCCGGGGGAGGGCCATCGGTCGGGGAGCTGTTTTTT	CASSVPGGGPSVGELFF
TRBD1	TRBJ2-4	once	TRBV19	TGTGCCACCACATCGGGACGACAGGGGGCTGGGGACATTCAGTACTTC	CATTSGRQGAGDIQYF
.	TRBJ1-5	few	TRBV5-1	TGCGCCAGCAGCTTGATTACAGGTGATAATCAGCCCCAGCATTTT	CASSLITGDNQPQHF
.	TRBJ2-1	.	TRBV30	TGTGCCTGGAGTCCAAGCGGCTTCAGCTCCTACAATGAGCAGTTCTTC	CAWSPSGFSSYNEQFF
TRBD2	TRBJ2-1	.	TRBV14	TGTGCCAGCAGTCAGCGGGAGGGCTACTCCTACAATGAGCAGTTCTTC	CASSQREGYSYNEQFF
.	TRBJ2-5	.	TRBV3-1/TRBV3-2	TGTGCCAGCAGCCAAGGGGAGCGGCTCCAAGAGACCCAGTACTTC	CASSQGERLQETQYF
TRBD1	TRBJ2-7	.	TRBV18	TGTGCCAGCTCCCCGGGACAGGGGGCGCGGGAGCAGTACTTC	CASSPGQGAREQYF
TRBD1	TRBJ1-1	.	TRBV5-4	TGTGCCAGCAGCTTGGATCGGACAGGGGTGAACACTGAAGCTTTCTTT	CASSLDRTGVNTEAFF
TRBD2	TRBJ2-3	.	TRBV11-2	TGTGCCAGCAGATCTCTAGCGGGAGACGCAGATACGCAGTATTTT	CASRSLAGDADTQYF
.	TRBJ2-1	.	TRBV27	TGTGCCAGCAGTTTAGGGCCCTCCGGTAATGAGCAGTTCTTC	CASSLGPSGNEQFF
TRBD2	TRBJ2-3	.	TRBV5-1	TGCGCCAGCAGCGCCCCCGGGGGTAGCGGGATGTCAGATACGCAGTATTTT	CASSAPGGSGMSDTQYF
.	TRBJ1-2	.	TRBV7-8	TGTGCCAGCAGCTTAATACCCCTACAGGGTAGTGACTATGGCTACACCTTC	CASSLIPLQGSDYGYTF
.	TRBJ2-3	.	TRBV7-2	TGTGCCAGCAGCCCTCGTAGGACTGGCACAGATACGCAGTATTTT	CASSPRRTGTDTQYF
TRBD2	TRBJ2-7	.	TRBV4-1	TGCGCCAGCAGCCAAGATCTTTTCGGACTAGCGGGAGGTAACGAGCAGTACTTC	CASSQDLFGLAGGNEQYF
TRBD2	TRBJ2-3	.	TRBV11-3	TGTGCCAGCAGCTTAGCGTGGCTAGCGGGAGACACAGATACGCAGTATTTT	CASSLAWLAGDTDTQYF
.	TRBJ1-5	.	TRBV10-1	TGCGCCAGCAGATTTCAGCAGCCCCAGCATTTT	CASRFQQPQHF
TRBD1	TRBJ1-5	.	TRBV5-6	TGTGCCAGCAGCTTGGGGACAGGGGGAACTCAGCCCCAGCATTTT	CASSLGTGGTQPQHF
TRBD1	TRBJ1-2	.	TRBV20-1	TGCAGTGCTAGTACGCCGGGACAGGTGCTCTATGGCTACACCTTC	CSASTPGQVLYGYTF
.	TRBJ2-7	once	TRBV5-4	TGTGCCAGCAGCTTGGTCCCAGGTTCCTACGAGCAGTACTTC	CASSLVPGSYEQYF
TRBD1	TRBJ1-5	.	TRBV10-3	TGTGCCATCAGTGAGTTGGGGACAGGAATAAATCAGCCCCAGCATTTT	CAISELGTGINQPQHF
.	TRBJ1-2	few	TRBV6-6	TGTGCCAGCACCACCGCGGGACTCGGCTATGGCTACACCTTC	CASTTAGLGYGYTF
TRBD2	TRBJ2-7	.	TRBV6-5	TGTGCCAGCAGAGCGGGAGTTAGGTACGAGCAGTACTTC	CASRAGVRYEQYF
.	TRBJ1-5	.	TRBV28	TGTGCCAGCAGTTTAGGGGGGGCGAGCAATCAGCCCCAGCATTTT	CASSLGGASNQPQHF
TRBD2	TRBJ2-5	.	TRBV19	TGTGCCAGTAGTATGATAGCGGGGTTCCAAGAGACCCAGTACTTC	CASSMIAGFQETQYF
.	TRBJ2-1	.	TRBV6-4	TGTGCCAGCAGTGACTCAGCGGGCTCCTACAATGAGCAGTTCTTC	CASSDSAGSYNEQFF
.	TRBJ2-2	.	TRBV6-2/TRBV6-3	TGTGCCAGCAGTTACGGGGGGGGCTACACCGGGGAGCTGTTTTTT	CASSYGGGYTGELFF
TRBD1	TRBJ2-7	.	TRBV27	TGTGCCAGCAGCCTCAATCAGGGGGATTTTTCGCGCGAGCAGTACTTC	CASSLNQGDFSREQYF
TRBD2	TRBJ2-3	.	TRBV5-4	TGTGCCAGCAGTTTAGACCGGGGGGACACGCAGTATTTT	CASSLDRGDTQYF
TRBD1	TRBJ1-6	.	TRBV11-2	TGTGCCAGCAGCGGCCGGGACAGGGTTGATTCACCCCTCCACTTT	CASSGRDRVDSPLHF
TRBD2	TRBJ2-1	.	TRBV7-3	TGTGCCAGCAGCTCTAGCGGCGGCCTGGGGAATGAGCAGTTCTTC	CASSSSGGLGNEQFF
.	TRBJ2-2	.	TRBV18	TGTGCCAGCTCAACGACAGGGACTTCGATGAACACCGGGGAGCTGTTTTTT	CASSTTGTSMNTGELFF
TRBD1	TRBJ1-5	.	TRBV2	TGTGCCAGCAGTGACCCGGGACAGGGTAATCAGCCCCAGCATTTT	CASSDPGQGNQPQHF
.	TRBJ2-7	.	TRBV5-1	TGCGCCAGCAGCTTGACGGGGGGCCAGGACGAGCAGTACTTC	CASSLTGGQDEQYF
.	TRBJ1-4	.	TRBV14	TGTGCCAGCAGCCATACGGGGGGGCGGGTCCTTTTCTTTTGCGAAAAACTGTTTTTT	CASSHTGGRVLFFCEKLFF
.	TRBJ2-3	once	TRBV6-6	TGTGCCAGCAGGTCGGGACAAGATACGCAGTATTTT	CASRSGQDTQYF